This TCR beta chain was found in a study of tissue T cells after allogeneic stem cell transplantation. About the research overall: Graft-versus-host disease patients received grafts, four unmodified and three CD34-selected to deplete T cells.

Overall study results and limits: Shared clones across patients were few; motif clustering revealed tissue-specific shared signatures. In patients and mice, blood and spleen missed much of tissue repertoire.

As concerns this clone: Its target is unknown.

V was clipped by 5 bases and J by 5 bases; unmatched bases: 10. From germline, CDR1 is MDHEN and CDR2 SYDVKM. CDR3 size: 16 residues. The data were produced by immunoSEQ multiplex PCR, yet TCRdb's version contains in-frame clones alone and is incomplete. The sample consists of about 6,700 clones, approximately 84% of them appearing once. The sequence was obtained from a male patient of 60 years or more with steroid-refractory graft-versus-host disease after an allogeneic stem cell transplant. These T cells may partly come from the graft donor. This rearrangement joins TRBV28 to TRBJ2-2; 8 nucleotides match TRBD1. The source was skin, collected at autopsy. This CDR3 is CASSTWTGYRTGELFF. The CDR3 nucleotides are TGTGCCAGCAGTACCTGGACAGGGTATCGAACCGGGGAGCTGTTTTTT.